The text below deals with one TCR beta chain. Antigen: not known. The data belong to a study of blood T cells in healthy people across ages. Study-level findings and limits: Among T cells, TCR beta diversity per million cells dropped roughly linearly as age rose.

The V end was cut by 0 bases, the J end by 7 bases, with 18 bases between. CDR1 MGHRA and CDR2 YSYEKL come from the germline V gene. There are 16 residues in the CDR3. A second PCR, run for roughly 7 to 11 cycles, used a sample-barcoded 5' primer plus a J-beta primer mix. TCRdb reprocessed the 5' RACE reads via MiXCR and lists one record per CDR3 protein. This sample yields some 1,500,000 distinct CDR3 sequences, of which roughly 43% are seen a single time; roughly 3.7% belongs to the top ten. For every donor, a draw yielded around 10 milliliters of peripheral blood. The genes are TRBV4-1 and TRBJ1-2; D may be TRBD1 (6 bases). The clonotype originates from a woman aged 18 to 35 in good health. The sequenced sample was blood. CDR3 bases: TGCGCCAGCAGCCAAGAGTCCTTCCGGGACAACGGTGGCTACACCTTC. Translated: CASSQESFRDNGGYTF.